The 22 T cell receptor beta chains below all came from one sample that was sequenced in a study of PD-1 blockade in classical Hodgkin lymphoma. Time point defined: cycle 4 day 1 (C4D1), after 5 to 7 weeks of nivolumab. With no exception, relapse followed autologous stem cell transplantation in all patients, and brentuximab vedotin exposure varied. Negative magnetic selection isolated CD4+ T cells from thawed PBMCs. The table came from immunoSEQ multiplex PCR; TCRdb's copy has only in-frame clones and leaves some out. This table has tens of thousands of clones, around 68% appearing once. The sample was CD4+ T cells from blood, taken before the fourth cycle of nivolumab. These receptors originate from a human donor with classical Hodgkin lymphoma.

The V call is TRBV7-2, the J call TRBJ2-5; D is perhaps TRBD2 (5 bases). CDR3 size: 14 residues. Germline V gene sequence: CDR1 SGHTA, CDR2 FQGNSA. Trimming stripped 1 base from V and 5 bases from J, with 11 bases between. The CDR3 sequence is CASSLDGNRETQYF. In nucleotides, the CDR3 is TGTGCCAGCAGCTTAGACGGGAATAGGGAGACCCAGTACTTC.

The rearrangement links TRBV5-1 to TRBJ1-1, with D maybe TRBD1 (5 bases). V was cut by 4 bases and J by 6 bases, with 19 bases left in between. CDR3 length: 15 residues. Germline CDR1 reads SGHRS; CDR2 reads YFSETQ. The CDR3 loop is CASSGGVGEHSEAFF. The CDR3 DNA reads TGCGCCAGCAGCGGAGGGGTGGGGGAACACTCTGAAGCTTTCTTT.

Here the CDR3 reads CASSPQLGRISTGTEAFF. Written as DNA, the CDR3 is TGTGCCAGCAGCCCCCAACTTGGCAGGATCAGTACGGGCACTGAAGCTTTCTTT. V usage is TRBV9 and J usage is TRBJ1-1; D is ambiguous. Trimming took 4 bases from V and 4 from J, leaving 26 bases between them. The germline V gene encodes CDR1 SGDLS and CDR2 YYNGEE. The CDR3 runs to 18 residues.

The chain links TRBV9 to TRBJ1-2; no reliable D call. V lost 0 bases and J lost 0, with 9 bases in between. CDR1 is SGDLS and CDR2 is YYNGEE in the germline V gene. The CDR3 is 15 residues long. The CDR3 DNA reads TGTGCCAGCAGCGTAGAGCCCTACACTAACTATGGCTACACCTTC. Its protein product is CASSVEPYTNYGYTF.

This clone showed up just once. Relative to the germline gene, one junction end is altered; a read error may explain this. V and J are TRBV7-6 and TRBJ2-5; TRBD1 matches 7 bases. The CDR3 runs to 13 residues. The V gene's germline CDR1 is SGHVS and CDR2 FNYEAQ. CDR3 sequence reads: CASSLTRGKTQYF. The CDR3 coding sequence is TGTGCTAGCAGCTTAACCAGGGGGAAGACCCAGTACTTC.

This chain uses TRBV27 with TRBJ1-5, with 8 bases that match TRBD1. Per the germline V gene, CDR1 is MNHEY and CDR2 is SMNVEV (reference sequence). J gave up 6 bases and V 5 bases, and 6 bases lay outside the gene matches. This CDR3 spans 14 amino acids. The CDR3 DNA reads as TGTGCCAGCAGTCGACAGGGGAGAGGTCAGCCCCAGCATTTT. This sequence encodes CASSRQGRGQPQHF.

This clone turned up a few times. The chain recombines TRBV7-9 with TRBJ2-7; D remains ambiguous. Trimming shortened V by 5 bases and J by 8 bases, and 10 bases separated the two germline ends. The CDR3 length is 11 residues. Germline lookup yields CDR1 SEHNR and CDR2 FQNEAQ (reference sequence). In DNA form, the CDR3 reads TGTGCCAGCAGCGTTATGTATCAGCAGTACTTC. Protein: CASSVMYQQYF. The entire variable domain, with the rest obtained from reference TRBV7-9 and TRBJ2-7, is as follows: DTGVSQNPRHKITKRGQNVTFRCDPISEHNRLYWYRQTLGQGPEFLTYFQNEAQLEKSRLLSDRFSAERPKGSFSTLEIQRTEQGDSAMYLCASSVMYQQYFGPGTRLTVT.

The genes are TRBV5-4 and TRBJ1-3; the D gene is possibly TRBD1 (5 bases). CDR3 length: 13 amino acids. The germline V and J ends were trimmed by 3 bases and 3 bases, with 7 bases remaining between them. From germline, CDR1 is SGHNT and CDR2 YYREEE (reference sequence). The DNA of the CDR3 is TGTGCCAGCAGCTCTCAGGGTGGAAACACCATATATTTT. Protein sequence: CASSSQGGNTIYF.

The V and J genes are TRBV5-1 and TRBJ1-6; no definite D call. This CDR3 is built from 15 residues. Trimming removed 0 bases at V and 0 bases at J, with 4 bases between. Germline loops: CDR1 SGHRS, CDR2 YFSETQ. CDR3 DNA: TGCGCCAGCAGCTTGGGGGCCTCCTATAATTCACCCCTCCACTTT. This gives the protein CASSLGASYNSPLHF.

The chain recombines TRBV6-6 with TRBJ2-5; D is perhaps TRBD2 (5 bases). CDR3 length: 13 amino acids. V was cut by 8 bases and J by 4 bases, with 14 bases left in between. CDR1 is MNHNY and CDR2 is SVGAGI in the germline V gene (reference sequence). The CDR3 loop reads CASELGLGETQYF. The CDR3 nucleotides are TGTGCCAGCGAACTAGGTTTGGGAGAGACCCAGTACTTC.

This rearrangement joins TRBV10-3 to TRBJ1-5; D is undetermined. V lost 2 bases and J lost 5, with 10 bases in between. This CDR3 region has 14 residues. CDR1 and CDR2 (germline): ENHRY, SYGVKD. CDR3 sequence reads: CAISEHDRDQPQHF. The CDR3, as DNA: TGTGCCATCAGTGAGCACGACCGAGATCAGCCCCAGCATTTT.

V is TRBV15 and J is TRBJ1-2; TRBD1 matches at 9 bases. The V gene end was trimmed by 5 bases and the J gene end by 8 bases; junction bases not matched to a gene: 6. The CDR3 consists of 13 residues. Germline CDR1 and CDR2: LNHNV and YYDKDF (reference sequence). The DNA for the CDR3 is TGTGCCACCAGCTGGGGACAGGGCGGGGGCTACACCTTC. Amino acids: CATSWGQGGGYTF.

The chain is built from TRBV9 and TRBJ1-1; D remains ambiguous. The CDR3 runs to 13 residues. V shed 4 bases and J shed 1 base, with 8 bases lying between them. The germline V gene encodes CDR1 SGDLS and CDR2 YYNGEE. CDR3 amino acids: CASSPTWNTEAFF. The CDR3, as DNA: TGTGCCAGCAGCCCGACTTGGAACACTGAAGCTTTCTTT.

The V and J genes are TRBV11-2 and TRBJ2-3; D ambiguous. The CDR3 covers 15 residues. The V gene lost 1 base and the J gene lost 3 bases, with 11 bases spanning the gap. Germline V gene data show CDR1 as SGHAT and CDR2 as FQNNGV. CDR3 DNA sequence: TGTGCCAGCAGCTTAGGGGTGGTAGGAACAGATACGCAGTATTTT. Protein sequence: CASSLGVVGTDTQYF.

This rearrangement joins TRBV11-3 to TRBJ2-1; the D is unclear. The V end lost 3 bases, the J end lost 10 bases, and 13 bases lay between the germline ends. The CDR3 consists of 13 residues. Germline values: CDR1 SGHNT, CDR2 YENEEA. CDR3 sequence: CASSFNPRAEQFF. CDR3 DNA: TGTGCCAGCAGCTTTAACCCTCGGGCCGAGCAGTTCTTC.

The chain links TRBV10-3 to TRBJ2-5, with TRBD2 identical over 8 bases. The CDR3 is made up of 16 amino acids. The V gene end was trimmed by 4 bases and the J gene end by 2 bases; junction bases not matched to a gene: 9. Germline V gene sequence: CDR1 ENHRY, CDR2 SYGVKD. The CDR3 DNA reads as TGTGCCATCAGTGGCGCGACTAGCGTAGAACAAGAGACCCAGTACTTC. Its translation is CAISGATSVEQETQYF.

The gene calls are TRBV14 and TRBJ1-2; D might be TRBD1 (5 bases). The V and J ends lost 0 bases and 7 bases respectively, with 15 bases between them. CDR1 and CDR2 (germline): SGHDN, FVKESK. The CDR3 covers 15 residues. The CDR3 here is CASSQETLSGSGYTF. The CDR3 bases are TGTGCCAGCAGCCAAGAAACCTTGTCAGGGTCTGGCTACACCTTC.

The V and J genes are TRBV7-9 and TRBJ1-3; the match to TRBD1 covers 7 bases. The V and J ends lost 0 bases and 1 base, in that order; junction bases with no gene match: 6. CDR3 length equals 17 residues. The germline V gene encodes CDR1 SEHNR and CDR2 FQNEAQ (reference sequence). The CDR3 DNA reads as TGTGCCAGCAGCTTAGCTGAAACAGGGGTTTCTGGAAACACCATATATTTT. This gives the protein CASSLAETGVSGNTIYF.

This clone was detected a few times. This chain joins TRBV19 and TRBJ1-4; 8 positions agree with TRBD1. V lost 3 bases and J lost 11; bases outside the gene matches: 8. CDR3 length equals 14 residues. Germline V gene lookup returns CDR1 LNHDA and CDR2 SQIVND (reference sequence). The CDR3 DNA reads TGTGCCAGTAGTATCACGGGACAGGCTGATAAACTGTTTTTT. Translating it yields CASSITGQADKLFF.

The genes are TRBV9 and TRBJ1-4; D is unresolved. Trimming stripped 6 bases from V and 8 bases from J, with 14 bases between. The CDR3 runs to 13 residues. Germline CDR1 reads SGDLS; CDR2 reads YYNGEE. The CDR3 is CASNKDGEEKLFF. The CDR3 coding sequence is TGTGCCAGCAACAAAGACGGGGAAGAAAAACTGTTTTTT.

This clone showed up just a few times. The gene calls are TRBV7-9 and TRBJ2-2; D is undetermined. This CDR3 is 14 amino acids long. With 5 bases removed from V and 0 bases from J, the gap between germline ends came to 7 bases. Germline assignment: CDR1 SEHNR and CDR2 FQNEAQ (reference sequence). CDR3 nucleotide sequence: TGTGCCAGCAGCGTCACAGCGAACACCGGGGAGCTGTTTTTT. The encoded protein is CASSVTANTGELFF.

The rearrangement joins TRBV11-3 to TRBJ2-3; D gene uncertain. Germline assignment: CDR1 SGHNT and CDR2 YENEEA. The CDR3 totals 12 residues. V was shortened by 0 bases and J by 6 bases, with 4 bases between the two germline ends. The chain's CDR3 is CASSLDRDTQYF. As DNA, the CDR3 is TGTGCCAGCAGCTTAGACAGGGATACGCAGTATTTT.